Described below is a single TCR beta chain sequence and its context. Assay: immunoSEQ multiplex PCR; the TCRdb copy retains only in-frame clones and omits some. The sample holds some 190,000 clones, approximately 85% seen once. This CDR3 spans 15 amino acids. Trimming took off 7 bases at V and 6 bases at J, with 18 bases between the two ends. The germline V gene encodes CDR1 MDHEN and CDR2 SYDVKM. This record belongs to a study of blood T cell repertoires in COVID-19. Study-level background: Sources were T cells, B-cell-depleted T cells, or PBMCs; the material itself was cDNA or gDNA.

This rearrangement joins TRBV28 to TRBJ1-4; possible D gene TRBD1, 5 bases. The receptor's source is a man aged 55 to 70 with acute or convalescent COVID-19. Sequenced material: peripheral blood. CDR3 sequence: CASTWGSRVDEKLFF. The CDR3 bases are TGTGCCAGCACCTGGGGCAGCCGCGTCGATGAAAAACTGTTTTTT.